The following is a TCR beta chain sequence with its context. This specimen belongs to a study of blood T cell repertoires in COVID-19. Across the study: COVID-19 samples, acute and convalescent, were from the United States, Italy and Spain. The analysed material was cDNA or gDNA that came from T cells, B-cell-depleted T cells, or PBMCs.

The CDR3 is 17 residues long. V was cut by 1 base and J by 4 bases, with 19 bases left in between. Germline values: CDR1 SEHNR, CDR2 FQNEAQ (reference sequence). As handled by the study authors: From reference gene primer amplification, estimates of nucleated cell counts were derived. Sequencing used immunoSEQ multiplex PCR; TCRdb keeps in-frame clones, though not all of them. V and J calls and clone size are as listed in that table; D and trimming were resolved from the DNA. The sample contains 150,000 to 170,000 clones, roughly 80% of which appear only once. This receptor was obtained from a woman aged 55 to 70 with acute or convalescent COVID-19. Sequencing used peripheral blood. The rearrangement joins TRBV7-9 to TRBJ1-2, with D maybe TRBD1 (5 bases). This CDR3 is CASSLGRSGPRGYGYTF. DNA of the CDR3: TGTGCCAGCAGCTTAGGTCGGTCAGGGCCGCGGGGCTATGGCTACACCTTC.